The 24 T cell receptor beta chains below all came from one sample that was sequenced in a study of blood T cell repertoires in COVID-19. Measured with immunoSEQ multiplex PCR; TCRdb has only the in-frame clones, and not every one. The sample contains 85,000 to 100,000 clones, roughly 79% of which appear only once. Sequenced input: peripheral blood. The origin of the receptors is a man older than 75 with COVID-19, enrolled during active disease.

J is TRBJ2-7 and V is TRBV28, with D possibly matching TRBD1 (6 bases). Germline CDR1 and CDR2: MDHEN and SYDVKM. This CDR3 has 17 residues. V was pared by 3 bases and J by 4 bases, with 22 bases between. CDR3 sequence reads: CASSFFPSAGVVYEQYF. The CDR3 bases are TGTGCCAGCAGTTTCTTTCCCTCGGCAGGGGTAGTGTACGAGCAGTACTTC.

The rearrangement uses TRBV20-1 and TRBJ1-4, with D unresolved. Trimming removed 3 bases at V and 5 bases at J, with 10 bases between. This CDR3 is built from 13 residues. Per germline, CDR1 DFQATT and CDR2 SNEGSKA (reference sequence). The CDR3 is CSASYGGNEKLFF. CDR3 DNA: TGCAGTGCTAGTTATGGCGGAAATGAAAAACTGTTTTTT.

This clone occurred a few times. The V call is TRBV19, the J call TRBJ2-1, with TRBD2 matching over 10 bases. This CDR3 contains 18 residues. CDR1 is LNHDA and CDR2 is SQIVND in the germline V gene (reference sequence). V was pared by 1 base and J by 4 bases, with 10 bases of the junction left unmatched. As DNA, the CDR3 is TGTGCCAGTAGTATAGCTTGGGCGACTAGCGGGTTGTACAATGAGCAGTTCTTC. It encodes CASSIAWATSGLYNEQFF.

This chain uses TRBV3-1 (or the pseudogene TRBV3-2) with TRBJ1-4; TRBD1 matches 11 bases. Germline-derived CDR1 and CDR2 are LGHDT and YNNKEL (reference sequence). Trimming cost V 2 bases and J 8 bases; bases outside gene matches: 7. The CDR3 length is 16 residues. The CDR3 DNA sequence: TGTGCCAGCAGCCAAAGTAGGACAGGGGGCGGAGAAAAACTGTTTTTT. It encodes CASSQSRTGGGEKLFF.

The chain recombines TRBV2 with TRBJ1-1; 9 bases align to TRBD1. CDR3 length: 16 residues. CDR1 and CDR2 (germline): SNHLY, FYNNEI. V was clipped by 3 bases and J by 3 bases; unmatched bases: 8. CDR3 nucleotides: TGTGCCAGCAGTGACCGGGACAGGGCGGAGGACACTGAAGCTTTCTTT. Translating it yields CASSDRDRAEDTEAFF. The full variable domain, with the rest looked up from reference TRBV2 and TRBJ1-1, is EPEVTQTPSHQVTQMGQEVILRCVPISNHLYFYWYRQILGQKVEFLVSFYNNEISEKSEIFDDQFSVERPDGSNFTLKIRSTKLEDSAMYFCASSDRDRAEDTEAFFGQGTRLTVV.

The CDR3 DNA follows: TGTGCCAGCAGTTACCGCTCTAGCGGGGGTCAAGAGACCCAGTACTTC. Translating it yields CASSYRSSGGQETQYF. V gene TRBV6-5 combines with J gene TRBJ2-5, with TRBD2 matching over 10 bases. The germline CDR1 and CDR2 sequences are MNHEY and SVGAGI. This CDR3 comprises 16 residues. The ends lost 2 bases at V and 2 bases at J; junction bases unmatched: 5.

V gene TRBV20-1 combines with J gene TRBJ2-1; 7 bases agree with TRBD1. The germline gives CDR1 DFQATT, CDR2 SNEGSKA (reference sequence). V trimming: 3 bases; J trimming: 9 bases; junction bases outside the gene matches: 5. The CDR3 contains 12 residues. The CDR3 DNA follows: TGCAGTGCTAGTTATGGGGACAGTGAGCAGTTCTTC. Translated, it gives CSASYGDSEQFF.

The gene calls are TRBV5-5 and TRBJ2-3, with 10 positions matching TRBD2. Germline V gives CDR1 SGHKS, CDR2 YYEKEE (reference sequence). The CDR3 sequence is 15 residues long. V shed 4 bases, J shed 6 bases, and the junction held 8 bases outside the gene matches. CDR3 DNA sequence: TGTGCCAGCAGCCCGCGGACTAGCGGTCGGGATACGCAGTATTTT. Protein sequence: CASSPRTSGRDTQYF.

This chain links TRBV27 with TRBJ1-1; D uncertain. Germline CDR1 reads MNHEY; CDR2 reads SMNVEV (reference sequence). CDR3 length: 13 residues. The V end lost 5 bases, the J end lost 1 base, and 8 bases lay between the germline ends. The CDR3 reads CASSARENTEAFF. CDR3 nucleotides: TGTGCCAGCAGTGCACGGGAGAACACTGAAGCTTTCTTT.

The chain employs TRBV19 and TRBJ1-2; no definite D call. Per germline, CDR1 LNHDA and CDR2 SQIVND (reference sequence). Trimming stripped 7 bases from V and 8 bases from J, with 17 bases between. The CDR3 has 13 residues. CDR3 bases: TGTGCCAGTATACCGCGGGATGGTCAAGGCTACACCTTC. Protein product: CASIPRDGQGYTF. The full variable domain, with the rest looked up from reference TRBV19 and TRBJ1-2, is DGGITQSPKYLFRKEGQNVTLSCEQNLNHDAMYWYRQDPGQGLRLIYYSQIVNDFQKGDIAEGYSVSREKKESFPLTVTSAQKNPTAFYLCASIPRDGQGYTFGSGTRLTVV.

This chain connects TRBV25-1 to TRBJ2-1; 10 positions agree with TRBD2. Germline assignment: CDR1 MGHDK and CDR2 SYGVNS. CDR3 length: 17 amino acids. Trimming at V came to 2 bases and at J to 9 bases, leaving 13 bases not matched to a gene. The CDR3 region has the DNA TGTGCCAGCAGTGAACCCGGGAGAGCGGGGGGGCTTACTGAGCAGTTCTTC. Translation: CASSEPGRAGGLTEQFF.

The chain links TRBV19 to TRBJ1-1; D is perhaps TRBD1 (5 bases). This CDR3 has 16 amino acids. Germline V gene lookup returns CDR1 LNHDA and CDR2 SQIVND (reference sequence). V was clipped by 5 bases and J by 3 bases, with 19 bases between them. This chain's CDR3 is CASSLRQIWTDTEAFF. The CDR3 DNA reads TGTGCCAGTAGTCTCAGACAGATATGGACGGACACTGAAGCTTTCTTT. Full variable domain (rest looked up from reference TRBV19 and TRBJ1-1): DGGITQSPKYLFRKEGQNVTLSCEQNLNHDAMYWYRQDPGQGLRLIYYSQIVNDFQKGDIAEGYSVSREKKESFPLTVTSAQKNPTAFYLCASSLRQIWTDTEAFFGQGTRLTVV.

The chain recombines TRBV27 with TRBJ2-1, with TRBD1 as a possible D gene (6 bases). V was pared by 1 base and J by 5 bases, with 12 bases between. The germline V gene has CDR1 MNHEY and CDR2 SMNVEV (reference sequence). The CDR3 runs 15 residues. CDR3 bases: TGTGCCAGCAGTTTATGGGGGCGACCAAACAATGAGCAGTTCTTC. Translating it yields CASSLWGRPNNEQFF.

This chain joins TRBV9 and TRBJ2-5; TRBD2 aligns across 8 bases. The CDR3 extends over 15 amino acids. Germline V gene lookup returns CDR1 SGDLS and CDR2 YYNGEE. Trimming removed 0 bases from V and 5 bases from J; junction bases left unmatched: 6. CDR3 nucleotides: TGTGCCAGCAGCGTAGGAGCGGGAGAAGGGGAGACCCAGTACTTC. Amino acid sequence: CASSVGAGEGETQYF.

This clone turned up a few times. The chain has TRBV15 and TRBJ1-5; 7 nucleotides agree with TRBD1. Germline CDR1 is LNHNV and CDR2 is YYDKDF (reference sequence). The junction had 11 bases not matched to a gene; V was cut back by 2 bases and J by 7 bases. The CDR3 is made up of 16 amino acids. The DNA of the CDR3 is TGTGCCACCAGCAGAAGTACGACAGGGTTGGGGCAGCCCCAGCATTTT. Translated, it gives CATSRSTTGLGQPQHF.

DNA of the CDR3: TGTGCCAGCTCACCCCTCCGGGTTCAGGGAGGAATTAGCGAGCAGTACTTC. The encoded protein is CASSPLRVQGGISEQYF. The chain is built from TRBV18 and TRBJ2-7; D is possibly TRBD2 (6 bases). The V gene lost 3 bases and the J gene lost 6 bases, with 24 bases spanning the gap. The CDR3 covers 17 residues. Looked up from germline, CDR1 is KGHSH and CDR2 is LQKENI.

The rearrangement joins TRBV2 to TRBJ1-5, with 7 bases identical to TRBD1. V shed 2 bases, J shed 2 bases, and the junction held 3 bases outside the gene matches. Germline lookup yields CDR1 SNHLY and CDR2 FYNNEI. The CDR3 is 15 amino acids. In DNA, the CDR3 is TGTGCCAGCAGTGAACAGGGGGTCGGCAATCAGCCCCAGCATTTT. Its translation is CASSEQGVGNQPQHF.

V is TRBV3-1 (or the pseudogene TRBV3-2) and J is TRBJ2-7; 11 nucleotides line up with TRBD2. V dropped 4 bases and J dropped 6; count of bases not matched to a gene: 11. The germline V gene encodes CDR1 LGHDT and CDR2 YNNKEL (reference sequence). The CDR3 runs to 16 residues. Written as DNA, the CDR3 is TGTGCCAGCAGCCGGCTAGCGGGAGGCAACCTCGGCGAGCAGTACTTC. This gives the protein CASSRLAGGNLGEQYF.

The rearrangement uses TRBV9 and TRBJ1-1; TRBD1 aligns across 7 bases. After removal of 5 bases from V and 4 bases from J, the junction contained 8 bases not matched to a gene. Germline values: CDR1 SGDLS, CDR2 YYNGEE. CDR3 length equals 14 residues. The DNA for the CDR3 is TGTGCCAGCAGTACTCAGGGGGTCGGCACTGAAGCTTTCTTT. Encoded protein: CASSTQGVGTEAFF.

The J gene is TRBJ2-3, the V gene TRBV5-1; tentatively, D is TRBD1 (6 bases). The germline V and J ends were trimmed by 4 bases and 2 bases, with 11 bases remaining between them. This CDR3 is 14 amino acids long. The germline CDR1 and CDR2 sequences are SGHRS and YFSETQ. The DNA for the CDR3 is TGCGCCAGCAGCCTGGACAGTCCCACAGATACGCAGTATTTT. Amino acids: CASSLDSPTDTQYF.

V is TRBV11-2 and J is TRBJ1-1, with no clear D. Trimming took 3 bases from V and 8 from J, leaving 7 bases between them. From germline, CDR1 is SGHAT and CDR2 FQNNGV. This CDR3 spans 11 amino acids. The CDR3 loop is CASSFGREAFF. CDR3 coding DNA: TGTGCCAGCAGCTTCGGGAGGGAAGCTTTCTTT.

A few counts support this clone. V gene TRBV12-5 combines with J gene TRBJ2-2, with a possible D match to TRBD1 (5 bases). Germline loops: CDR1 LGHNT, CDR2 FRNRAP. V was pared by 2 bases and J by 4 bases, with 14 bases between. CDR3 length: 16 residues. In nucleotides, the CDR3 is TGTGCTAGTGGTTTGAGTGGTGGGGCAGGCACCGGGGAGCTGTTTTTT. It is translated as CASGLSGGAGTGELFF.

The chain has TRBV28 and TRBJ1-5; possible D gene TRBD1, 6 bases. The CDR3 consists of 12 residues. The ends were cut back, 10 bases at V and 2 bases at J, with 9 bases in the middle. Germline CDR1 MDHEN, CDR2 SYDVKM. In DNA, the CDR3 is TGTGCCATGGGACAAGGCAATCAGCCCCAGCATTTT. It specifies CAMGQGNQPQHF.

This clone was counted a single time. This chain joins TRBV11-3 and TRBJ2-1; possibly TRBD1 for D (5 bases). V was clipped by 0 bases and J by 0 bases, with 9 bases between them. This CDR3 has 16 residues. CDR1 is SGHNT and CDR2 is YENEEA in the germline V gene. The CDR3: CASSLDGASSYNEQFF. CDR3 DNA: TGTGCCAGCAGCTTAGATGGGGCTAGCTCCTACAATGAGCAGTTCTTC.